One T cell receptor beta chain is described in this entry. Its antigen remains unidentified. One end of the junction does not line up with germline, which may come from a read error. These data originate in a study of T-cell reconstitution after alpha-beta-depleted transplantation in children. Study outcomes and limitations: T-cell counts and diversity at one year post-transplant came mainly from newly produced T cells.

Preparation of the TCRbeta library used unique molecular identifiers. TCRdb analysed the PCR reads with MiXCR anew, one entry per CDR3 protein. The table shows 670,000 or so distinct CDR3 sequences, with roughly 13% occurring only once. This receptor was obtained from a girl aged 2 to 9 with congenital amegakaryocytic thrombocytopenia, due to receive a stem cell transplant. The sample consisted of PBMCs, taken before TCRalphabeta/CD19-depleted stem cell transplant.

The CDR3 nucleotides are TGTGCCTGGAGGGCCGAGGACAGGGAGCTCTATGGCTACCCCTTC. This sequence encodes CAWRAEDRELYGYPF. This chain links TRBV30 with TRBJ1-2; 8 bases are a match to TRBD1. The CDR3 has 15 residues. Germline V gene data show CDR1 as GTSNPN and CDR2 as SVGIG (reference sequence).